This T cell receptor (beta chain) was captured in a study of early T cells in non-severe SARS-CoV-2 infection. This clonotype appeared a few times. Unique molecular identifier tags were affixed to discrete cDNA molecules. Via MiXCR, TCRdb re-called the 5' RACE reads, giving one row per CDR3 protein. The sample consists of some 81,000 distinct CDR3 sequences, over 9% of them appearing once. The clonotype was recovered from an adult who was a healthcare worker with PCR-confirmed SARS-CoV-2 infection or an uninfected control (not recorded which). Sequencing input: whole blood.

This chain's CDR3 is CASSLDWQTSDTQYF. The DNA for the CDR3 is TGTGCCAGCAGCTTAGATTGGCAGACCTCAGATACGCAGTATTTT. The rearrangement uses TRBV7-9 and TRBJ2-3; D unclear. CDR1 and CDR2 from the germline V gene are SEHNR and FQNEAQ (reference sequence). The CDR3 sequence is 15 residues long. V was shortened by 1 base and J by 4 bases, with 12 bases between the two germline ends.